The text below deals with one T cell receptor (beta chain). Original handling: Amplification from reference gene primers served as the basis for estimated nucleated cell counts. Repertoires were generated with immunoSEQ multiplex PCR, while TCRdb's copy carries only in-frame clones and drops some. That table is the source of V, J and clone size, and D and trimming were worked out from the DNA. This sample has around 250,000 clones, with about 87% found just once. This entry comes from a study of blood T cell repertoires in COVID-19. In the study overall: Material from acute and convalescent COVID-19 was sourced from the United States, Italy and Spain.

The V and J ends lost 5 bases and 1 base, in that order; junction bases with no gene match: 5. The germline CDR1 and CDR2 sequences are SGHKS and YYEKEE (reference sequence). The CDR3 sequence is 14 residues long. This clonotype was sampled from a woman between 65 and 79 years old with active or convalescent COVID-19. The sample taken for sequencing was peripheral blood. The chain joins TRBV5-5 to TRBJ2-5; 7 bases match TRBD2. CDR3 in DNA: TGTGCCAGCAGTCTACCGGGGGGCCAAGAGACCCAGTACTTC. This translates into CASSLPGGQETQYF.